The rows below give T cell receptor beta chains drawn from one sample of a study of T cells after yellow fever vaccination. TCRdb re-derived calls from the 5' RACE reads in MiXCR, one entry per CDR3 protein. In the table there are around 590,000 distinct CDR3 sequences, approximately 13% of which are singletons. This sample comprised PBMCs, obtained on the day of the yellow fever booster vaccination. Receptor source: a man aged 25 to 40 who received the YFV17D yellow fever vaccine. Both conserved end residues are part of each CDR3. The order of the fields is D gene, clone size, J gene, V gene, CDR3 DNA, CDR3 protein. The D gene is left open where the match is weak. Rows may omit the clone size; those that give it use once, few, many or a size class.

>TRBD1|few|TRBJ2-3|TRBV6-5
TGTGCCAGCAGTTACAGGGGGACAGGAGGAGCAGATACGCAGTATTTT
CASSYRGTGGADTQYF
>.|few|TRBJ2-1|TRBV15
TGTGCCACCAGCCGGAGGAGGGTGTACGACAATGAGCAGTTCTTC
CATSRRRVYDNEQFF
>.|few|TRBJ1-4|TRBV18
TGTGCCAGCTCACCCGATAGGGAAAAACTGTTTTTT
CASSPDREKLFF
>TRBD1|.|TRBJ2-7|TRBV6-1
TGTGCCAGCGGCCTGAGACAGGGGGTCTACGAGCAGTACTTC
CASGLRQGVYEQYF
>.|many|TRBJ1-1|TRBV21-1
TGTGCCAGCAGAGGACGACTGAACACTGAAGCTTTCTTT
CASRGRLNTEAFF
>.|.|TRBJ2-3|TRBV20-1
TGCAGTGCTAGGAGACCGGGGGGCACAGATACGCAGTATTTT
CSARRPGGTDTQYF
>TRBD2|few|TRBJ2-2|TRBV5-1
TGCGCCAGCAGCTTGCCTAGCGGGAGTGGGACCGGGGAGCTGTTTTTT
CASSLPSGSGTGELFF
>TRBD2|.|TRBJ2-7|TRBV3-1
TGTGCCAGCACCCTTAGCGGGAGGGACTCCTACGAGCAGTACTTC
CASTLSGRDSYEQYF
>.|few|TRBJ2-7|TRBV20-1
TGCAGTGCTCGGGCAGTCTCCTACGAGCAGTACTTC
CSARAVSYEQYF
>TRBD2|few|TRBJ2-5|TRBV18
TGTGCCAGCTCACCGAAGCGGGAGGCCCCGGAGACCCAGTACTTC
CASSPKREAPETQYF
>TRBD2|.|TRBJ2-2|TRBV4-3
TGCGCCAGCAGCTTTAGCGGGAGAGGGGGGACCGGGGAGCTGTTTTTT
CASSFSGRGGTGELFF
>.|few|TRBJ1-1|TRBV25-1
TGTGCCAGCAGTGACAGGGAGGGCACTGAAGCTTTCTTT
CASSDREGTEAFF
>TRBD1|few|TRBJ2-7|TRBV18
TGTGCCAGCTCAACAAGACAGGGCGAGCAGTACTTC
CASSTRQGEQYF
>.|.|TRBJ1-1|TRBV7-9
TGTGCCAGCACCACGACCAAAGGAAACACTGAAGCTTTCTTT
CASTTTKGNTEAFF
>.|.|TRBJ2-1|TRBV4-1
TGCGCCAGCAGCCAAGATCACGGGCCATACAATGAGCAGTTCTTC
CASSQDHGPYNEQFF
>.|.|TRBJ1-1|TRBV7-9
TGTGCCAGCACCCCATCCGACACCTCGAACACTGAAGCTTTCTTT
CASTPSDTSNTEAFF
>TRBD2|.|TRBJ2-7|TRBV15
TGTGCCACCAGCAGAAGCGGGAGTAGGTACGAGCAGTACTTC
CATSRSGSRYEQYF
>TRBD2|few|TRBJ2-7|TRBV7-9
TGTGCCAGCAGCTTAGCCGCGGGAGCCCTCGGCGAGCAGTACTTC
CASSLAAGALGEQYF
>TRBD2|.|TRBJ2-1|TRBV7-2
TGTGCCAGCAGCCCGGTGTTCGGGGGGTGGAATGAGCAGTTCTTC
CASSPVFGGWNEQFF
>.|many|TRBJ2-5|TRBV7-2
TGTGCCAGCAGCCCATCGGGACATGAGACGGAGACCCAGTACTTC
CASSPSGHETETQYF
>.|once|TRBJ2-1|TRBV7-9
TGTGCCAGCAGCTCTATTAGAACCTATGAGCAGTTCTTC
CASSSIRTYEQFF
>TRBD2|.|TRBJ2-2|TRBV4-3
TGCGCCAGCAGCCAAGAGCGGCGGGAGCACACCGGGGAGCTGTTTTTT
CASSQERREHTGELFF
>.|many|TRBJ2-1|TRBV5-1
TGCGCCAGCAGCGCCGCCAATTCCTACAATGAGCAGTTCTTC
CASSAANSYNEQFF
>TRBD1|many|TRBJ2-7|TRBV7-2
TGTGCCAGCAGCGACAGGGGCGGAGGGAGTAGCCACGAGCAGTACTTC
CASSDRGGGSSHEQYF